Presented here are 26 T cell receptor beta chains from one specimen sequenced in a study of cytomegalovirus exposure and HLA in healthy donors (dated by TCRdb to about 2017). The library was built by means of the immunoSEQ multiplex PCR assay. The multiplex PCR relied on a mix of 60 forward primers for TCR Vbeta segments and 13 reverse primers for TCR Jbeta segments. In TCRdb, the immuneACCESS table is reduced to in-frame sequences with V and J assigned. These tables do not hold every clone; where another copy was compared, an unresolved V gene accounts for under half, and the others remain unexplained. For this sample the table gives over 60,000 clones, of which about 80% were detected only once. The ten most abundant clones make up 3% to 4% of the sample. The source material was PBMCs. These receptors were collected from a man younger than 35 in good health and CMV-seronegative.

The rearrangement joins TRBV28 to TRBJ1-4; 8 bases are shared with TRBD1. The junction had 8 bases not matched to a gene; V was cut back by 3 bases and J by 8 bases. Germline V lookup: CDR1 MDHEN, CDR2 SYDVKM. The length of the CDR3 is 15 residues. The DNA of the CDR3 is TGTGCCAGCAGTTTTGGGGGGACAGGAGTGGAAAAACTGTTTTTT. It translates to CASSFGGTGVEKLFF.

The chain joins TRBV27 to TRBJ2-7; 11 bases fit TRBD1. Germline V gives CDR1 MNHEY, CDR2 SMNVEV (reference sequence). The CDR3 runs to 14 residues. The V and J ends lost 5 bases and 6 bases, in that order; junction bases with no gene match: 6. Here the CDR3 DNA reads TGTGCCAGCAGTCTCGGACAGGGGGCGGGCGAGCAGTACTTC. This gives the protein CASSLGQGAGEQYF.

The chain recombines TRBV6-5 with TRBJ2-2, with D maybe TRBD1 (5 bases). V was shortened by 0 bases and J by 6 bases, with 14 bases between the two germline ends. This CDR3 is 16 amino acids long. Germline V gene data show CDR1 as MNHEY and CDR2 as SVGAGI. DNA for the CDR3: TGTGCCAGCAGTTACTCGCGTCGGCTAGGGGCCGGGGAGCTGTTTTTT. It specifies CASSYSRRLGAGELFF.

The genes are TRBV28 and TRBJ2-1, with TRBD2 matching 8 bases. V trimming: 3 bases; J trimming: 8 bases; junction bases outside the gene matches: 3. CDR3 length: 13 amino acids. Germline CDR1 and CDR2: MDHEN and SYDVKM. The DNA for the CDR3 is TGTGCCAGCAGTTTGATGACTAGCGATGAGCAGTTCTTC. As protein: CASSLMTSDEQFF.

The rearrangement links TRBV7-3 to TRBJ1-1; 9 nucleotides align to TRBD1. Germline-derived CDR1 and CDR2 are SGHTA and FQGTGA. The junction had 18 bases not matched to a gene; V was cut back by 5 bases and J by 5 bases. The CDR3 loop spans 18 amino acids. CDR3 amino acids: CASSRDRDILRGITEAFF. CDR3 DNA sequence: TGTGCCAGCAGCAGGGACAGGGACATCCTCCGGGGAATAACTGAAGCTTTCTTT.

To note about this clone: The sample carries other DNA sequences with the same CDR3. The chain is built from TRBV4-2 and TRBJ2-5, with 9 bases that match TRBD1. The length of the CDR3 is 16 residues. The ends lost 9 bases at V and 4 bases at J; junction bases unmatched: 15. Per germline, CDR1 LGHNA and CDR2 YNFKEQ. CDR3 DNA: TGTGCCAGTAGCAAAGCGACAGGGGGAGAGACAGAGACCCAGTACTTC. Protein sequence: CASSKATGGETETQYF.

Comments on this clone: An end of the junction differs from the germline gene, which may be a read error. V is TRBV19 and J is TRBJ1-5; perhaps TRBD1 as D (5 bases). Germline V CDR1 and CDR2: LNHDA, SQIVND (reference sequence). This CDR3 is 15 amino acids long. The CDR3 region is CTSAPGEYPGQPQHF. The DNA of the CDR3 is TGTACCAGTGCGCCGGGGGAGTACCCAGGGCAGCCCCAGCATTTT.

The rearrangement joins TRBV19 to TRBJ2-2; possibly TRBD2 for D (5 bases). Germline values: CDR1 LNHDA, CDR2 SQIVND (reference sequence). The CDR3 runs 15 residues. Trimming took off 4 bases at V and 2 bases at J, with 11 bases between the two ends. In nucleotides, the CDR3 is TGTGCCAGTAGTAAGTGGCCGGGAAACACCGGGGAGCTGTTTTTT. It codes for CASSKWPGNTGELFF. The whole variable domain, remainder taken from reference TRBV19 and TRBJ2-2, is DGGITQSPKYLFRKEGQNVTLSCEQNLNHDAMYWYRQDPGQGLRLIYYSQIVNDFQKGDIAEGYSVSREKKESFPLTVTSAQKNPTAFYLCASSKWPGNTGELFFGEGSRLTVL.

This clone was recorded a few times. This chain links TRBV28 with TRBJ2-1, with D perhaps TRBD2 (6 bases). Germline CDR1 and CDR2: MDHEN and SYDVKM. V lost 3 bases and J 3 bases, leaving 9 bases between the germline ends. The CDR3 is 14 residues long. The CDR3 here is CASSFRGFYNEQFF. CDR3 nucleotides: TGTGCCAGCAGTTTCCGGGGGTTCTACAATGAGCAGTTCTTC. The variable domain in full, with the rest retrieved from reference TRBV28 and TRBJ2-1, is DVKVTQSSRYLVKRTGEKVFLECVQDMDHENMFWYRQDPGLGLRLIYFSYDVKMKEKGDIPEGYSVSREKKERFSLILESASTNQTSMYLCASSFRGFYNEQFFGPGTRLTVL.

This clone was detected a few times. The V and J genes are TRBV10-2 and TRBJ1-1, with 10 bases fitting TRBD1. With 5 bases clipped from V and 1 base from J, the junction kept 10 bases outside the gene matches. Germline assignment: CDR1 WSHSY and CDR2 SAAADI. The CDR3 extends over 17 amino acids. The CDR3 spells CASSRQGAESRNTEAFF. For the CDR3, the DNA is TGCGCCAGCAGTCGACAGGGGGCTGAGTCTAGGAACACTGAAGCTTTCTTT.

The chain joins TRBV6-6 to TRBJ1-1; D not resolved. V was shortened by 2 bases and J by 8 bases, with 9 bases between the two germline ends. Per germline, CDR1 MNHNY and CDR2 SVGAGI (reference sequence). This CDR3 region has 12 residues. The CDR3 sequence: CASSYAVPEAFF. In DNA form, the CDR3 reads TGTGCCAGCAGTTACGCGGTACCCGAAGCTTTCTTT.

The V and J genes are TRBV29-1 and TRBJ1-1; unclear D gene. Germline-derived CDR1 and CDR2 are SQVTM and ANQGSEA. The V end was cut by 7 bases, the J end by 3 bases, with 15 bases between. The CDR3 runs 13 residues. For the CDR3, the DNA is TGCAGCGGTGGACTTGCGAGGGACACTGAAGCTTTCTTT. Its translation is CSGGLARDTEAFF.

This sequence joins TRBV6-1 and TRBJ2-5, with TRBD2 matching 8 bases. This CDR3 has 14 amino acids. Unmatched junction bases numbered 9, after V lost 7 bases and J lost 5 bases. CDR1 is MNHNS and CDR2 is SASEGT in the germline V gene. The CDR3 DNA reads TGTGCCAGCATGGTAGCGGGGAGGGGGGAGACCCAGTACTTC. This codes for CASMVAGRGETQYF.

The genes are TRBV10-1 and TRBJ1-2; D may be TRBD1 (5 bases). The CDR3 totals 13 residues. The V end was cut by 0 bases, the J end by 6 bases, with 8 bases between. Germline V CDR1 and CDR2: WNHNN, SYGVQD (reference sequence). CDR3 nucleotide sequence: TGCGCCAGCAGTGAGTCAGGGGCTGATGGCTACACCTTC. It translates to CASSESGADGYTF.

The V call is TRBV5-1, the J call TRBJ1-6; no reliable D call. V was trimmed by 4 bases and J by 9 bases, leaving 17 bases between them. Germline assignment: CDR1 SGHRS and CDR2 YFSETQ. The CDR3 has 15 residues. CDR3 bases: TGCGCCAGCAGCACGGAGGGAAGGGAAGTTTCACCCCTCCACTTT. Amino acids: CASSTEGREVSPLHF. Using reference TRBV5-1 and TRBJ1-6 for the parts outside the CDR3, the full variable domain is KAGVTQTPRYLIKTRGQQVTLSCSPISGHRSVSWYQQTPGQGLQFLFEYFSETQRNKGNFPGRFSGRQFSNSRSEMNVSTLELGDSALYLCASSTEGREVSPLHFGNGTRLTVT.

The chain links TRBV4-2 to TRBJ2-4; the match to TRBD1 covers 7 bases. This CDR3 region has 16 residues. The V and J ends lost 0 bases and 2 bases, in that order; junction bases with no gene match: 4. The V gene's germline CDR1 is LGHNA and CDR2 YNFKEQ. The CDR3 region is CASSQERGPPKNIQYF. The CDR3, as DNA: TGTGCCAGCAGCCAAGAAAGGGGGCCCCCCAAAAACATTCAGTACTTC.

The V and J genes are TRBV6-6 and TRBJ1-3; 7 nucleotides line up with TRBD1. V was clipped by 5 bases and J by 0 bases; unmatched bases: 7. This CDR3 spans 16 amino acids. From germline, CDR1 is MNHNY and CDR2 SVGAGI (reference sequence). The CDR3 loop reads CASSISRGSSGNTIYF. The CDR3 bases are TGTGCCAGCAGTATCTCCAGGGGGTCCTCTGGAAACACCATATATTTT.

This clone has a single count. The chain is built from TRBV28 and TRBJ1-1; TRBD1 matches at 7 bases. Germline CDR1 MDHEN, CDR2 SYDVKM. The V gene end was trimmed by 8 bases and the J gene end by 0 bases; junction bases not matched to a gene: 3. The CDR3 contains 13 residues. The CDR3 region has the DNA TGTGCCAGCCGAGACAGGGTGAACACTGAAGCTTTCTTT. It is translated as CASRDRVNTEAFF.

The chain couples TRBV5-1 to TRBJ2-2, with D perhaps matching TRBD1 (6 bases). The V end was cut by 0 bases, the J end by 8 bases, with 11 bases between. Germline CDR1 is SGHRS and CDR2 is YFSETQ. The CDR3 is 14 amino acids. The CDR3 DNA reads TGCGCCAGCAGCTTGGGACAGGACGTAGGGGAGCTGTTTTTT. As protein: CASSLGQDVGELFF.

The chain joins TRBV5-4 to TRBJ1-3; 7 bases match TRBD1. This CDR3 spans 15 amino acids. V shed 2 bases and J 0 bases; nucleotides not matched to a gene: 2. The germline V gene has CDR1 SGHNT and CDR2 YYREEE (reference sequence). CDR3 sequence: CASSFQGGSGNTIYF. The CDR3 region has the DNA TGTGCCAGCAGCTTTCAGGGGGGCTCTGGAAACACCATATATTTT.

The J gene is TRBJ2-3, the V gene TRBV19; D is possibly TRBD2 (5 bases). V was cut by 3 bases and J by 2 bases, with 12 bases left in between. CDR3 length: 15 amino acids. The germline gives CDR1 LNHDA, CDR2 SQIVND (reference sequence). The CDR3 protein is CASSIGGLITDTQYF. DNA of the CDR3: TGTGCCAGTAGTATCGGCGGACTGATCACAGATACGCAGTATTTT.

V is TRBV7-3 and J is TRBJ2-1; D is uncertain. This CDR3 has 13 residues. Germline V gives CDR1 SGHTA, CDR2 FQGTGA. Between the trimmed V and J ends, which lost 0 bases and 10 bases, there was a span of 10 bases. This CDR3 reads CASSLTQSNEQFF. CDR3 bases: TGTGCCAGCAGCTTAACACAGTCAAACGAGCAGTTCTTC. The variable domain in full, with the rest retrieved from reference TRBV7-3 and TRBJ2-1, is GAGVSQTPSNKVTEKGKYVELRCDPISGHTALYWYRQSLGQGPEFLIYFQGTGAADDSGLPNDRFFAVRPEGSVSTLKIQRTERGDSAVYLCASSLTQSNEQFFGPGTRLTVL.

This sequence joins TRBV29-1 and TRBJ1-2, with a weak D call TRBD1 (6 bases). This CDR3 is built from 12 residues. Germline lookup yields CDR1 SQVTM and CDR2 ANQGSEA. Trimming stripped 0 bases from V and 9 bases from J, with 11 bases between. CDR3 sequence reads: CSVEDLQGRYTF. The CDR3 bases are TGCAGCGTTGAAGATTTGCAGGGGCGCTACACCTTC.

The J gene is TRBJ2-3, the V gene TRBV30, with 9 bases identical to TRBD2. The CDR3 runs 17 residues. V shed 4 bases and J 3 bases; nucleotides not matched to a gene: 14. Germline values: CDR1 GTSNPN, CDR2 SVGIG (reference sequence). Written as DNA, the CDR3 is TGTGCCTGGACCGCCCCAGGGACTAGCCGTATAACAGATACGCAGTATTTT. As protein: CAWTAPGTSRITDTQYF.

The gene calls are TRBV9 and TRBJ1-2; no firm D call. Looked up from germline, CDR1 is SGDLS and CDR2 is YYNGEE. V shed 0 bases and J shed 5 bases, with 17 bases lying between them. This CDR3 comprises 16 residues. This CDR3 is CASSVGREGLLYGYTF. DNA for the CDR3: TGTGCCAGCAGCGTAGGTAGGGAGGGTCTTCTTTATGGCTACACCTTC.

The chain links TRBV6-4 to TRBJ2-4; maybe TRBD2 (7 bases). The germline V gene encodes CDR1 MRHNA and CDR2 SNTAGT. The CDR3 runs to 14 residues. Trimming pared 4 bases from V and 5 bases from J, leaving 12 bases between. The CDR3 DNA is TGTGCCAGCAGTGTACAGGGAGGGGAAAACATTCAGTACTTC. Protein: CASSVQGGENIQYF.